This entry features one T cell receptor (beta chain) sequence. The data are from a study of cytomegalovirus exposure and HLA in healthy donors. Germline lookup yields CDR1 SGHVS and CDR2 FNYEAQ. This CDR3 spans 15 amino acids. Between the trimmed V and J ends, which lost 7 bases and 4 bases, there was a span of 16 bases. The PCR contained 60 Vbeta and 13 Jbeta primers. Assay used: immunoSEQ multiplex PCR; TCRdb lists only in-frame clones, some missing. The table lists approximately 170,000 clones, approximately 78% of them singletons. These donors, healthy bone marrow donors, were studied. Sequenced input: PBMCs. This sequence joins TRBV7-6 and TRBJ2-2, with D possibly TRBD2 on 7 matching bases. This clonotype originated in a woman aged 18-29 years in good health and CMV-seronegative. In DNA form, the CDR3 reads TGTGCCAGCACCCAGGGCGGGGGCCTCACCGGGGAGCTGTTTTTT. Protein sequence: CASTQGGGLTGELFF.